This TCR beta chain was sequenced during a study of shared clonotypes between healthy human individuals. Study-level points and caveats: The generation probabilities recorded for non-shared clonotypes fell below those of clonotypes shared by all four donors. The naive CD4 repertoires of several donors were compared, and about 5% of clonotypes were shared.

It was 150 to 200 ng DNA, about 30,000 T cell genomes, that sorted-subset replicate PCRs used. Method: immunoSEQ multiplex PCR; TCRdb's copy keeps in-frame clones and lacks some. This table holds about 2.4 million clones, more than 85% found once. V lost 7 bases and J lost 0, with 12 bases in between. The CDR3 length is 15 residues. Germline-derived CDR1 and CDR2 are MNHEY and SVGAGI. Everyone who donated was a Caucasian adult who lived in Nashville, Tennessee. Concerning this clone: Its antigen is currently unknown.

This chain connects TRBV6-5 to TRBJ2-2; D may match TRBD1 or TRBD2 (5 bases each). The clonotype originates from a man in his late teens or twenties in good health. Some clones in this sample may be carry-over from other donors' samples. Source material: naive CD4+ T cells from PBMCs. This sample's subset: CD45RA+ positively selected. CDR3 DNA sequence: TGTGCCAGCAAGGGGACCGCTGCGAACACCGGGGAGCTGTTTTTT. Encoded protein: CASKGTAANTGELFF.